This TCR beta chain was identified in a study of CXCR3-negative and CXCR3-positive naive CD8 T cells. Broader study findings: The study inferred TCR strength from TRB CDR3 properties and found comparable surface CD5 between naive subsets.

Germline CDR1 and CDR2: MDHEN and SYDVKM. This CDR3 has 14 amino acids. Carrying UMI labels, the TRB cDNA libraries were prepared through 5' RACE. TCRdb reprocessed the 5' RACE reads and keeps a single row for each CDR3 protein, giving no DNA. The sample holds fewer than 80,000 distinct CDR3 sequences. In regard to this clonotype: Antigen specificity is unknown.

The rearrangement joins TRBV28 to TRBJ2-2. This sequence originates from a human donor in good health. Some clones in this sample may be carry-over from other donors' samples. Sequencing used naive CXCR3- CD8+ T cells from blood. Sample subset: CD45RO-CCR7+CD27+CD95- naive CD8+ T cells lacking CXCR3 (TNR3-). CDR3 loop: CASSFLDNTGELFF.